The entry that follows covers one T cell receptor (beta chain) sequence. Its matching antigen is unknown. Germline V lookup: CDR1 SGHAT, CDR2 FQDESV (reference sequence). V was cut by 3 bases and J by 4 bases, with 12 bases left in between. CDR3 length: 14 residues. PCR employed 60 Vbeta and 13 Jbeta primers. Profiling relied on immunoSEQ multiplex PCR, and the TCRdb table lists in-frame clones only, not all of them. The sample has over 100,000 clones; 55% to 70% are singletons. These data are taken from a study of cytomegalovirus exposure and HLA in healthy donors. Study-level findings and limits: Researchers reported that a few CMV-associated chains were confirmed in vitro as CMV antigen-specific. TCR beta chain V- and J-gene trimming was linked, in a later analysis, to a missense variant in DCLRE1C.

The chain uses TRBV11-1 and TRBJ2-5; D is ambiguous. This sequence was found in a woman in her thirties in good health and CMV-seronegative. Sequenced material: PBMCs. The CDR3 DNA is TGTGCCAGCAGCTTTCTGACCCGAGGAGAGACCCAGTACTTC. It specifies CASSFLTRGETQYF.